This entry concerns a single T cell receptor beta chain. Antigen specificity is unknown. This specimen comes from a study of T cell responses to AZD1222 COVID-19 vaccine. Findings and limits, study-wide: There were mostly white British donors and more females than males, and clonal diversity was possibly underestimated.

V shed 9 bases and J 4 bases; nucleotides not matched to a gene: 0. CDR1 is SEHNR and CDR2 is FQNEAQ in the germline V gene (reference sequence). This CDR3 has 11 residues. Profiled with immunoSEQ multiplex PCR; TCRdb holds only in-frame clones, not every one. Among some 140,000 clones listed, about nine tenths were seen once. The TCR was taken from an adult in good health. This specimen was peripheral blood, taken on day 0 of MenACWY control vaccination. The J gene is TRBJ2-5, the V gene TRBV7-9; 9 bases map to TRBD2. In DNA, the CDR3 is TGTGCCAGTAGCGGGGGAGAGACCCAGTACTTC. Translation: CASSGGETQYF.